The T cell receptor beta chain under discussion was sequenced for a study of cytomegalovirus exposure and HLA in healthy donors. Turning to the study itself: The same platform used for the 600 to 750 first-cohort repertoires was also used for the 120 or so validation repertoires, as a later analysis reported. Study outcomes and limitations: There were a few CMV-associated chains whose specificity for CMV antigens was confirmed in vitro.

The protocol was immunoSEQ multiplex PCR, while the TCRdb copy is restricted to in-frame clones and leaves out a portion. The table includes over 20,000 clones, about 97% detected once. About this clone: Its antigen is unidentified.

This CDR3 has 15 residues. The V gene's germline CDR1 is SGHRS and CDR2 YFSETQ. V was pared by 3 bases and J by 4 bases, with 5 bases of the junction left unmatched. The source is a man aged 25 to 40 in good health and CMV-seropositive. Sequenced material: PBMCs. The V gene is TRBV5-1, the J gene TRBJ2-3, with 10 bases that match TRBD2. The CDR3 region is CASSYTAGGPDTQYF. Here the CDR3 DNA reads TGCGCCAGCAGCTACACAGCGGGAGGGCCAGATACGCAGTATTTT.